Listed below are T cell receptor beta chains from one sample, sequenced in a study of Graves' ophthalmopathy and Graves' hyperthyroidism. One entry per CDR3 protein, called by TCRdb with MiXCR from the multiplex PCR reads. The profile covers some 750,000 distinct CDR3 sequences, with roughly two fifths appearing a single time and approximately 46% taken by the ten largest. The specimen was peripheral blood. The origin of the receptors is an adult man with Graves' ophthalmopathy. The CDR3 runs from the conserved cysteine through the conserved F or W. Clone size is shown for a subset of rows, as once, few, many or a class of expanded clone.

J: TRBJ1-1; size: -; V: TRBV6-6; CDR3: CASSTGQGIAEAFF
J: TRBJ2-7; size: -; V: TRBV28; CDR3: CASSSPYSSYEQYF
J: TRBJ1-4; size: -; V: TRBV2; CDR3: CASSATLGGGEKLFF
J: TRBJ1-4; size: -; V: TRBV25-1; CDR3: CASILGTGNEKLFF
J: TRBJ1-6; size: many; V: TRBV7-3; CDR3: CASSLTDNSPLHF
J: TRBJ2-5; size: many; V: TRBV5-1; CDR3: CASSLEGGGKTQYF
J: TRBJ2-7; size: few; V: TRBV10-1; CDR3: CASSESGLPEQYF
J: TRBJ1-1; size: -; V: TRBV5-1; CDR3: CASSLGRGIMNTEAFF
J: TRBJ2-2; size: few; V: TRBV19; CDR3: CASSMRVLVPGELFF
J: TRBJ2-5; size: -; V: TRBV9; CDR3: CASSGWDRGRGETQYF
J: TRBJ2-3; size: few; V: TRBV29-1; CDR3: CSVEAGTDTQYF
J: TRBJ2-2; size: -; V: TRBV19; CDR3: CASTLRTNTGELFF
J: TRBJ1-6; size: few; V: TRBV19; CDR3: CATKGDKIKEPLHF
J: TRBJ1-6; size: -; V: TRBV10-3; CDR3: CAISLNRGDNSPLHF
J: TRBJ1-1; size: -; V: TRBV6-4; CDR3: CASSDKENTEAFF